These 19 T cell receptor beta chains were all obtained from the same sample, sequenced in a study of OX40 agonist ivuxolimab in advanced cancers. Libraries were prepared by immunoSEQ multiplex PCR; TCRdb keeps only in-frame clonotypes and omits some of them. Of about 63,000 clones listed, 60% to 80% were seen once; the top ten hold about 1.6%. This specimen consisted of CD4+ or CD8+ T cells sorted from blood, obtained in a trial of the OX40 agonist ivuxolimab. All receptors derive from an adult with an advanced solid tumor such as melanoma, head and neck, liver or kidney cancer.

This rearrangement joins TRBV27 to TRBJ1-1, with D possibly being TRBD1 (5 bases). The germline V and J ends were trimmed by 10 bases and 0 bases, with 15 bases remaining between them. Per the germline V gene, CDR1 is MNHEY and CDR2 is SMNVEV (reference sequence). The CDR3 loop spans 14 amino acids. CDR3 sequence: CATSRDGMNTEAFF. The CDR3 coding sequence is TGTGCCACGTCCCGGGACGGAATGAACACTGAAGCTTTCTTT.

The DNA of the CDR3 is TGTGCCAGTAAATTAATCGGGCGCCAGGGGCACACTGAAGCTTTCTTT. It codes for CASKLIGRQGHTEAFF. V and J are TRBV19 and TRBJ1-1, with D perhaps TRBD1 (6 bases). From germline, CDR1 is LNHDA and CDR2 SQIVND (reference sequence). Trimming cost V 7 bases and J 3 bases, with 21 bases left between them. The CDR3 runs 16 residues.

The chain employs TRBV2 and TRBJ1-5; weak D call: TRBD1 (6 bases). Looked up from germline, CDR1 is SNHLY and CDR2 is FYNNEI. The CDR3 consists of 13 residues. V shed 4 bases and J shed 6 bases, with 10 bases lying between them. In nucleotides, the CDR3 is TGTGCCAGCAGTGGGACAGACAGTCAGCCCCAGCATTTT. This gives the protein CASSGTDSQPQHF.

The chain recombines TRBV6-8 with TRBJ2-5, with 12 bases fitting TRBD2. V was pared by 6 bases and J by 2 bases, with 7 bases of the junction left unmatched. Looked up from germline, CDR1 is MNHGY and CDR2 is SAAAGT. CDR3 length equals 16 residues. The CDR3 spells CASSHPGLAGQETQYF. The CDR3 bases are TGTGCCAGCAGCCACCCCGGACTAGCGGGGCAAGAGACCCAGTACTTC.

V and J are TRBV7-9 and TRBJ2-2; D not resolved. Germline V gene data show CDR1 as SEHNR and CDR2 as FQNEAQ (reference sequence). The germline V and J ends were trimmed by 3 bases and 2 bases, with 4 bases remaining between them. This CDR3 comprises 13 residues. The CDR3 loop is CASSLTNTGELFF. Here the CDR3 DNA reads TGTGCCAGCAGCTTGACTAACACCGGGGAGCTGTTTTTT.

The V gene is TRBV5-5, the J gene TRBJ1-6, with unresolved D. Germline CDR1 SGHKS, CDR2 YYEKEE (reference sequence). CDR3 length: 12 amino acids. The germline V and J ends were trimmed by 3 bases and 2 bases, with 0 bases remaining between them. CDR3 nucleotides: TGTGCCAGCAGCTCCTATAATTCACCCCTCCACTTT. Translating gives CASSSYNSPLHF.

This clone turned up a few times. The chain couples TRBV5-1 to TRBJ2-1, with 8 bases that match TRBD1. The trim removed 5 bases at V and 8 bases at J, leaving 12 bases unmatched. CDR3 length: 15 residues. Germline V lookup: CDR1 SGHRS, CDR2 YFSETQ. The CDR3 region is CASSWRGQGPDEQFF. The CDR3 DNA is TGCGCCAGCAGTTGGCGTGGACAGGGTCCGGATGAGCAGTTCTTC.

This chain uses TRBV20-1 with TRBJ2-3; D remains ambiguous. V was pared by 8 bases and J by 2 bases, with 8 bases between. This CDR3 contains 11 residues. Germline values: CDR1 DFQATT, CDR2 SNEGSKA (reference sequence). The CDR3 DNA reads as TGCAGTACAATATCCACAGATACGCAGTATTTT. Encoded protein: CSTISTDTQYF.

Remarks on this clone: Different DNA sequences within this sample yield the same CDR3. The chain links TRBV5-1 to TRBJ2-7, with 10 positions matching TRBD1. J lost 3 bases, V lost 3 bases, and 3 bases had no gene match. Germline V lookup: CDR1 SGHRS, CDR2 YFSETQ. The CDR3 contains 14 residues. CDR3 region: CASSSGQGGYEQYF. CDR3 DNA: TGCGCCAGCAGCTCAGGACAGGGGGGCTACGAGCAGTACTTC. Variable domain in full (rest from reference TRBV5-1 and TRBJ2-7): KAGVTQTPRYLIKTRGQQVTLSCSPISGHRSVSWYQQTPGQGLQFLFEYFSETQRNKGNFPGRFSGRQFSNSRSEMNVSTLELGDSALYLCASSSGQGGYEQYFGPGTRLTVT.

The chain employs TRBV29-1 and TRBJ2-3, with no clear D. Germline V gene sequence: CDR1 SQVTM, CDR2 ANQGSEA. The germline V and J ends were trimmed by 8 bases and 5 bases, with 8 bases remaining between them. The CDR3 contains 10 residues. The CDR3 nucleotides read TGCAGCTCCGTCCAAGATACGCAGTATTTT. This encodes CSSVQDTQYF.

V is TRBV11-1 and J is TRBJ2-4, with D possibly matching TRBD2 (6 bases). Trimming cost V 5 bases and J 6 bases, with 14 bases left between them. This CDR3 comprises 14 residues. CDR1 is SGHAT and CDR2 is FQDESV in the germline V gene (reference sequence). CDR3 coding DNA: TGTGCCAGCAGCCCGATCCGGGAGCGAAACATTCAGTACTTC. Amino acids: CASSPIRERNIQYF.

The V gene is TRBV7-9, the J gene TRBJ2-4; TRBD2 aligns across 12 bases. CDR1 and CDR2 (germline): SEHNR, FQNEAQ (reference sequence). V lost 5 bases and J lost 3; bases outside the gene matches: 11. The CDR3 loop spans 18 amino acids. The DNA of the CDR3 is TGTGCCAGCAGCCGCTCCGGACTAGCGGGAATCGACAAAAACATTCAGTACTTC. Translation gives CASSRSGLAGIDKNIQYF.

This chain links TRBV4-1 with TRBJ2-2; maybe TRBD2 (5 bases). Germline-derived CDR1 and CDR2 are MGHRA and YSYEKL. The CDR3 consists of 14 residues. Trimming left V 0 bases short and J 3 bases short, with 5 bases between. CDR3 loop: CASSQDGDTGELFF. The CDR3 DNA is TGCGCCAGCAGCCAAGACGGGGACACCGGGGAGCTGTTTTTT.

CDR3 sequence reads: CASSLLGQGKNEQYF. CDR3 nucleotides: TGCGCCAGCAGCTTGCTAGGACAGGGGAAGAACGAGCAGTACTTC. This chain uses TRBV5-1 with TRBJ2-7, with 9 nucleotides matching TRBD1. Germline V gene lookup returns CDR1 SGHRS and CDR2 YFSETQ. With 1 base clipped from V and 5 bases from J, the junction kept 7 bases outside the gene matches. The CDR3 has 15 amino acids.

V gene TRBV11-2 combines with J gene TRBJ1-1; weak D call: TRBD1 (6 bases). CDR1 is SGHAT and CDR2 is FQNNGV in the germline V gene. Trimming removed 3 bases at V and 1 base at J, with 6 bases between. The CDR3 consists of 13 residues. CDR3 DNA: TGTGCCAGCAGCTTCAGGGGGAACACTGAAGCTTTCTTT. Protein sequence: CASSFRGNTEAFF.

V gene TRBV4-1 combines with J gene TRBJ2-2; the D is unclear. CDR1 is MGHRA, CDR2 YSYEKL, per germline. The V gene lost 0 bases and the J gene lost 3 bases, with 8 bases spanning the gap. The length of the CDR3 is 15 residues. The CDR3 spells CASSQDSTDTGELFF. The DNA for the CDR3 is TGCGCCAGCAGCCAAGATTCCACCGACACCGGGGAGCTGTTTTTT.

The J gene is TRBJ2-5, the V gene TRBV5-1; D tentatively fits TRBD1 or TRBD2 (5 bases each). Trimming took 0 bases from V and 1 from J, leaving 10 bases between them. CDR3 length: 15 amino acids. Germline lookup yields CDR1 SGHRS and CDR2 YFSETQ. CDR3: CASSLGGTSQETQYF. CDR3 nucleotide sequence: TGCGCCAGCAGCTTGGGGGGGACCTCCCAAGAGACCCAGTACTTC.

The CDR3 coding sequence is TGTGCCAGCAGCTTATACTATTTCGGGGAAAACACCGGGGAGCTGTTTTTT. It yields the protein CASSLYYFGENTGELFF. This chain connects TRBV11-2 to TRBJ2-2; D is perhaps TRBD2 (5 bases). The CDR3 is 17 residues long. V was trimmed by 2 bases and J by 2 bases, leaving 15 bases between them. Germline V gives CDR1 SGHAT, CDR2 FQNNGV. Full variable domain (rest looked up from reference TRBV11-2 and TRBJ2-2): EAGVAQSPRYKIIEKRQSVAFWCNPISGHATLYWYQQILGQGPKLLIQFQNNGVVDDSQLPKDRFSAERLKGVDSTLKIQPAKLEDSAVYLCASSLYYFGENTGELFFGEGSRLTVL.

The chain carries TRBV6-5 and TRBJ1-1; no firm D call. Trimming stripped 2 bases from V and 4 bases from J, with 11 bases between. There are 14 residues in the CDR3. The germline CDR1 and CDR2 sequences are MNHEY and SVGAGI. This CDR3 reads CASSYGQWGTEAFF. The DNA of the CDR3 is TGTGCCAGCAGTTACGGGCAGTGGGGCACTGAAGCTTTCTTT.